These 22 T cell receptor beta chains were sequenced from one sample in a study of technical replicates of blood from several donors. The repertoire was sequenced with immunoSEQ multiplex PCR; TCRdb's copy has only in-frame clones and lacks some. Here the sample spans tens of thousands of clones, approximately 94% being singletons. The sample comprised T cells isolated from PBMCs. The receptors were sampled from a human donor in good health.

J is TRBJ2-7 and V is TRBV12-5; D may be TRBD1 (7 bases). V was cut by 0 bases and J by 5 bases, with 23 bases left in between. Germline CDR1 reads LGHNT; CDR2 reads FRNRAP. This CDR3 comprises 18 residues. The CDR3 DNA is TGTGCTAGTGGTTTGGTCCCTACCGGGGGACAGCTTCCCCACGAGCAGTACTTC. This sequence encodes CASGLVPTGGQLPHEQYF.

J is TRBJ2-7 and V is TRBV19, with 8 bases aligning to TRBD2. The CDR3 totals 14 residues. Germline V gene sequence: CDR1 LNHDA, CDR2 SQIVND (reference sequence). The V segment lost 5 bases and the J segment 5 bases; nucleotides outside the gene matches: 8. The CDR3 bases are TGTGCCAGTAGTGGGACGGGGGGGCTGGACGAGCAGTACTTC. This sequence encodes CASSGTGGLDEQYF.

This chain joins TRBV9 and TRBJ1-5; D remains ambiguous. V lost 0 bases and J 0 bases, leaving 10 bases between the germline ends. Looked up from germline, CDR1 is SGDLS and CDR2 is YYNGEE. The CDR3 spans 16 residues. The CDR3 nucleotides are TGTGCCAGCAGCGTAGTACGGACTTATAGCAATCAGCCCCAGCATTTT. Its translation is CASSVVRTYSNQPQHF.

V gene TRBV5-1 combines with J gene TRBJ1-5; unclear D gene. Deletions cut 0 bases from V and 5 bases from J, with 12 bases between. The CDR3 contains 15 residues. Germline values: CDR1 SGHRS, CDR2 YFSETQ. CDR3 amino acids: CASSLAPDMDQPQHF. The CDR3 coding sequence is TGCGCCAGCAGCTTGGCCCCAGACATGGATCAGCCCCAGCATTTT.

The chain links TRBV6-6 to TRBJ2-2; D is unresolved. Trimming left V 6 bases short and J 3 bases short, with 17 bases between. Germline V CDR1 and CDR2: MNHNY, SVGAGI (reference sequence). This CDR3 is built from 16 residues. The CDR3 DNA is TGTGCCAGCAGCAACCGCTACGTGCCCGACACCGGGGAGCTGTTTTTT. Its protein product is CASSNRYVPDTGELFF.

CDR3 sequence: CASSSGTSGRGEQFF. In nucleotides, the CDR3 is TGTGCCAGCAGTAGCGGGACTAGCGGGAGGGGTGAGCAGTTCTTC. The genes are TRBV27 and TRBJ2-1, with 16 bases matching TRBD2. Losses at the gene ends were 5 bases for V and 9 bases for J; bases not matched to a gene: 4. The CDR3 loop spans 15 amino acids. Per the germline V gene, CDR1 is MNHEY and CDR2 is SMNVEV (reference sequence).

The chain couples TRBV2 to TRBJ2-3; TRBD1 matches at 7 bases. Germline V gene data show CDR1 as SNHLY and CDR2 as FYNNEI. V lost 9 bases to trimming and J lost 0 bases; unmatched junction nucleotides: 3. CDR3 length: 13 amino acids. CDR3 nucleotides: TGTGCCAGACGGGACAGAAGCACAGATACGCAGTATTTT. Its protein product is CARRDRSTDTQYF.

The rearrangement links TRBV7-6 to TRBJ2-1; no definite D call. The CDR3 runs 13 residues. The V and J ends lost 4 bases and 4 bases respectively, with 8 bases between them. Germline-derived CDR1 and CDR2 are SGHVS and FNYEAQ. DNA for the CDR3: TGTGCCAGCAGCTCATTAGAATACAATGAGCAGTTCTTC. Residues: CASSSLEYNEQFF.

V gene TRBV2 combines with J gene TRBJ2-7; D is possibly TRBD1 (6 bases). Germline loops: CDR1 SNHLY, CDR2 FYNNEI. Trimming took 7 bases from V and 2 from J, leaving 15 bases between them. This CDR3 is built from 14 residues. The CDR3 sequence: CASKRTGSPYEQYF. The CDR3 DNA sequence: TGTGCCAGCAAGAGAACAGGGTCCCCCTACGAGCAGTACTTC.

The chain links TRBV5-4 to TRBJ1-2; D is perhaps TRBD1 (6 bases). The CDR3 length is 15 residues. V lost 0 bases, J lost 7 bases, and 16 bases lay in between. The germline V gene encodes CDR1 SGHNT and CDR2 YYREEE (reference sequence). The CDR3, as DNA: TGTGCCAGCAGCTTGGTTGGTGGGGGCAGGAGTGGCTACACCTTC. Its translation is CASSLVGGGRSGYTF.

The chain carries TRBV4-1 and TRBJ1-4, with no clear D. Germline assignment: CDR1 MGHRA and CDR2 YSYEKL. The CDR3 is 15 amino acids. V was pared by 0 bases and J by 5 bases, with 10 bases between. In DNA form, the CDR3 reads TGCGCCAGCAGCCAAGAGTCGACACCAAATGAAAAACTGTTTTTT. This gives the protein CASSQESTPNEKLFF.

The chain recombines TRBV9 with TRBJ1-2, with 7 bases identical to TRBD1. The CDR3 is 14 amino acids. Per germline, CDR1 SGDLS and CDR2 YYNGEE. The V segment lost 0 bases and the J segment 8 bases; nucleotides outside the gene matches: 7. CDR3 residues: CASSVEGAVGGYTF. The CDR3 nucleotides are TGTGCCAGCAGCGTAGAGGGGGCCGTTGGAGGCTACACCTTC.

CDR3 in amino acids: CASSSTGSGNTIYF. DNA for the CDR3: TGTGCCAGCAGCTCAACAGGGTCTGGAAACACCATATATTTT. The rearrangement uses TRBV6-5 and TRBJ1-3; D might be TRBD1 (6 bases). CDR1 MNHEY and CDR2 SVGAGI come from the germline V gene. V shed 6 bases and J shed 1 base, with 10 bases lying between them. The CDR3 consists of 14 residues.

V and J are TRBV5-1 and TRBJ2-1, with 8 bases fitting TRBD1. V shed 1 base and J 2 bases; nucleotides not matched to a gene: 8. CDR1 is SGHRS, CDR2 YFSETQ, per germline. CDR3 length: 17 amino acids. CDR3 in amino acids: CASSLRVSGGAYNEQFF. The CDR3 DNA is TGCGCCAGCAGCTTGAGAGTATCAGGGGGCGCCTACAATGAGCAGTTCTTC.

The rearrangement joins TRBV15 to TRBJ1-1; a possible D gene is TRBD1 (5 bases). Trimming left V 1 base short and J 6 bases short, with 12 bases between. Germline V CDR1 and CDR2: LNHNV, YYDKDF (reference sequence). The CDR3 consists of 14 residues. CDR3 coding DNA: TGTGCCACCAGCAGAGCTGGCAGGGTGGCTGAAGCTTTCTTT. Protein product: CATSRAGRVAEAFF.

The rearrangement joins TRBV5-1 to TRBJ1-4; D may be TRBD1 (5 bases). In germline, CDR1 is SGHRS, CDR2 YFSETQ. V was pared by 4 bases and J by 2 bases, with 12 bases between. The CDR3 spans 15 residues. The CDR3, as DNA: TGCGCCAGCAGCCCCGGCGACAGCACTAATGAAAAACTGTTTTTT. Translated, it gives CASSPGDSTNEKLFF. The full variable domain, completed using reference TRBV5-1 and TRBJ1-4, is KAGVTQTPRYLIKTRGQQVTLSCSPISGHRSVSWYQQTPGQGLQFLFEYFSETQRNKGNFPGRFSGRQFSNSRSEMNVSTLELGDSALYLCASSPGDSTNEKLFFGSGTQLSVL.

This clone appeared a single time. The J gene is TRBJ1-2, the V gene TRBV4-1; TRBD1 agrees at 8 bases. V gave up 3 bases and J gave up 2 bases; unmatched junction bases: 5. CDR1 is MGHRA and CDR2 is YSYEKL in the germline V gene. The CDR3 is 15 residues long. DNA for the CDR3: TGCGCCAGCAGCCAGCTGACAGGGGCAAACTATGGCTACACCTTC. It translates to CASSQLTGANYGYTF.

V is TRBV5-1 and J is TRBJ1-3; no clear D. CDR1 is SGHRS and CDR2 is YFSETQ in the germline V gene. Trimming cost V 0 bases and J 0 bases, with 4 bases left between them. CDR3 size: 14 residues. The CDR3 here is CASSLGHSGNTIYF. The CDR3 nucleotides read TGCGCCAGCAGCTTGGGACACTCTGGAAACACCATATATTTT.

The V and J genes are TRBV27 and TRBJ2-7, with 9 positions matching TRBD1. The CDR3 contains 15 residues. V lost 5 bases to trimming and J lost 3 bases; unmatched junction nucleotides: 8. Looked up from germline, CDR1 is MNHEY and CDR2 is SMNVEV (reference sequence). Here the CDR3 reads CASSPPYRGLYEQYF. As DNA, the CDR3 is TGTGCCAGCAGTCCTCCATACAGGGGGCTCTACGAGCAGTACTTC.

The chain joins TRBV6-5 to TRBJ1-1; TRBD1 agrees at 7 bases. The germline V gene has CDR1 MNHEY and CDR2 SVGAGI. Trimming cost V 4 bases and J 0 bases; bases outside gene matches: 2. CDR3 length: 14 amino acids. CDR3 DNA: TGTGCCAGCAGTTTGGGACAGCTGAACACTGAAGCTTTCTTT. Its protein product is CASSLGQLNTEAFF.

The CDR3 spells CASSLVSVRGLVQPQHF. CDR3 nucleotide sequence: TGTGCCAGCAGCTTAGTTTCAGTTCGGGGGTTGGTCCAGCCCCAGCATTTT. V and J are TRBV11-2 and TRBJ1-5; TRBD1 might be the D (5 bases). V was shortened by 1 base and J by 7 bases, with 20 bases between the two germline ends. The CDR3 has 17 residues. Germline CDR1 reads SGHAT; CDR2 reads FQNNGV.

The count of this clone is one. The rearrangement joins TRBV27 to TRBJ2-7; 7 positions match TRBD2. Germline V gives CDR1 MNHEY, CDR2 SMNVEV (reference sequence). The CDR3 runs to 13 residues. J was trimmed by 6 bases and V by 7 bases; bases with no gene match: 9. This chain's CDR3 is CASTWGGSAEQYF. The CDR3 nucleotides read TGTGCCAGCACCTGGGGGGGATCAGCCGAGCAGTACTTC.